The 13 T cell receptor beta chains in this list originate from one sample, sequenced in a study of T-cell reconstitution after alpha-beta-depleted transplantation in children. Unique molecular identifiers featured in how the TCRbeta library was prepared. Each CDR3 protein gets one entry after TCRdb re-called the PCR reads with MiXCR. The table records hundreds of thousands of distinct CDR3 sequences, over 10% of them present only once. The sequenced sample was PBMCs, obtained before TCRalphabeta/CD19-depleted stem cell transplant. These receptor sequences come from a girl aged 2 to 9 with congenital amegakaryocytic thrombocytopenia, due to receive a stem cell transplant.

The V gene is TRBV6-1, the J gene TRBJ2-7; 7 positions agree with TRBD1. The germline CDR1 and CDR2 sequences are MNHNS and SASEGT. V trimming: 7 bases; J trimming: 4 bases; junction bases outside the gene matches: 10. This CDR3 has 14 amino acids. The CDR3 protein is CASMTDRTDYEQYF. The CDR3, as DNA: TGTGCCAGCATGACGGACAGGACTGATTACGAGCAGTACTTC.

In this sample, this clonotype turned up a few times. The rearrangement uses TRBV20-1 and TRBJ1-5; D not certain. Germline V gene data show CDR1 as DFQATT and CDR2 as SNEGSKA (reference sequence). Trimming shortened V by 6 bases and J by 1 base, and 10 bases separated the two germline ends. The CDR3 runs 13 residues. CDR3 loop: CSAGEVSNQPQHF. In nucleotides, the CDR3 is TGCAGTGCCGGGGAAGTGAGCAATCAGCCCCAGCATTTT.

V is TRBV11-2 and J is TRBJ2-3, with TRBD2 matching 10 bases. Germline lookup yields CDR1 SGHAT and CDR2 FQNNGV. The CDR3 sequence is 20 residues long. The V segment lost 6 bases and the J segment 6 bases; nucleotides outside the gene matches: 24. CDR3 coding DNA: TGTGCCAGCAGAAACACAGGGCCCGACGCGACTAGCGGGCCCCCGGATACGCAGTATTTT. Protein product: CASRNTGPDATSGPPDTQYF. The complete variable domain, with remaining parts taken from reference TRBV11-2 and TRBJ2-3, reads EAGVAQSPRYKIIEKRQSVAFWCNPISGHATLYWYQQILGQGPKLLIQFQNNGVVDDSQLPKDRFSAERLKGVDSTLKIQPAKLEDSAVYLCASRNTGPDATSGPPDTQYFGPGTRLTVL.

The chain links TRBV7-3 to TRBJ1-4, with 7 bases matching TRBD1. This CDR3 is 15 amino acids long. Germline CDR1 SGHTA, CDR2 FQGTGA. The ends lost 4 bases at V and 4 bases at J; junction bases unmatched: 6. CDR3 sequence: CASSYGQANNEKLFF. CDR3 nucleotides: TGTGCCAGCAGCTACGGACAGGCAAATAATGAAAAACTGTTTTTT.

In its sample, this clonotype was seen many times. The chain carries TRBV24-1 and TRBJ2-5; 11 nucleotides line up with TRBD1. The CDR3 runs 21 residues. V shed 5 bases, J shed 2 bases, and the junction held 21 bases outside the gene matches. Germline V gene lookup returns CDR1 KGHDR and CDR2 SFDVKD. The CDR3 reads CATSGVKVGQTGTGGQETQYF. CDR3 sequence (DNA): TGTGCCACCAGTGGCGTCAAAGTGGGACAAACCGGGACAGGGGGTCAAGAGACCCAGTACTTC.

This clonotype has ten or more counts. V is TRBV11-2 and J is TRBJ2-5; D is unclear. Germline CDR1 SGHAT, CDR2 FQNNGV. The CDR3 consists of 14 residues. Trimming cost V 1 base and J 3 bases, with 9 bases left between them. The CDR3 region has the DNA TGTGCCAGCAGCTTAGTTGTCTGGGAAGAGACCCAGTACTTC. It yields the protein CASSLVVWEETQYF.

At least ten counts were recorded for this clonotype. V usage is TRBV20-1 and J usage is TRBJ2-1; TRBD2 aligns across 12 bases. Trimming removed 3 bases from V and 5 bases from J; junction bases left unmatched: 5. From germline, CDR1 is DFQATT and CDR2 SNEGSKA (reference sequence). The CDR3 has 15 amino acids. CDR3 sequence (DNA): TGCAGTGCTAGGGGACTAGCGGGTTCTAACAATGAGCAGTTCTTC. This sequence encodes CSARGLAGSNNEQFF.

In its sample, this clonotype was seen many times. The chain employs TRBV12-3 or TRBV12-4 and TRBJ2-7; D might be TRBD1 (6 bases). V lost 1 base and J 2 bases, leaving 9 bases between the germline ends. This CDR3 is built from 14 residues. Written as DNA, the CDR3 is TGTGCCAGCAGTTTAGGCAGGGGAGCCTACGAGCAGTACTTC. Its translation is CASSLGRGAYEQYF.

The chain carries TRBV7-6 and TRBJ2-1, with TRBD1 identical over 9 bases. The germline gives CDR1 SGHVS, CDR2 FNYEAQ. Trimming took 3 bases from V and 3 from J; bases not matched to a gene: 6. The CDR3 totals 16 residues. This CDR3 is CASSFGTGQRYNEQFF. The DNA of the CDR3 is TGTGCCAGCAGCTTTGGGACAGGGCAACGCTACAATGAGCAGTTCTTC. Filled out from reference TRBV7-6 and TRBJ2-1, the complete variable domain reads GAGVSQSPRYKVTKRGQDVALRCDPISGHVSLYWYRQALGQGPEFLTYFNYEAQQDKSGLPNDRFSAERPEGSISTLTIQRTEQRDSAMYRCASSFGTGQRYNEQFFGPGTRLTVL.

The chain links TRBV19 to TRBJ1-5, with 11 bases matching TRBD1. V lost 6 bases, J lost 7 bases, and 14 bases stayed unmatched. Germline V gene sequence: CDR1 LNHDA, CDR2 SQIVND (reference sequence). This CDR3 has 17 residues. DNA for the CDR3: TGTGCCAGTAGCCTTTACGCCGGGACAGGGGGGGACCAGCCCCAGCATTTT. Protein: CASSLYAGTGGDQPQHF.

This clonotype was found many times. The chain has TRBV20-1 and TRBJ1-6; D is unclear. Trimming cost V 0 bases and J 8 bases, with 5 bases left between them. This CDR3 is built from 12 residues. CDR1 is DFQATT and CDR2 is SNEGSKA in the germline V gene (reference sequence). Here the CDR3 reads CSARENDSPLHF. As DNA, the CDR3 is TGCAGTGCTAGAGAGAACGATTCACCCCTCCACTTT.

This clonotype was detected many times. This chain links TRBV20-1 with TRBJ2-1, with a weak D call TRBD2 (6 bases). The CDR3 is 14 residues long. Germline-derived CDR1 and CDR2 are DFQATT and SNEGSKA (reference sequence). V gave up 6 bases and J gave up 4 bases, with 16 bases separating them. CDR3 in amino acids: CSAPGLLRYNEQFF. The CDR3 nucleotides read TGCAGTGCACCGGGACTGCTAAGGTACAATGAGCAGTTCTTC.

This clonotype was seen at least ten times. The V gene is TRBV12-3 or TRBV12-4, the J gene TRBJ1-5; D unclear. CDR3 size: 13 residues. The V end was cut by 2 bases, the J end by 0 bases, with 2 bases between. CDR3 in amino acids: CASSLRSNQPQHF. CDR3 nucleotides: TGTGCCAGCAGTTTACGTAGCAATCAGCCCCAGCATTTT.